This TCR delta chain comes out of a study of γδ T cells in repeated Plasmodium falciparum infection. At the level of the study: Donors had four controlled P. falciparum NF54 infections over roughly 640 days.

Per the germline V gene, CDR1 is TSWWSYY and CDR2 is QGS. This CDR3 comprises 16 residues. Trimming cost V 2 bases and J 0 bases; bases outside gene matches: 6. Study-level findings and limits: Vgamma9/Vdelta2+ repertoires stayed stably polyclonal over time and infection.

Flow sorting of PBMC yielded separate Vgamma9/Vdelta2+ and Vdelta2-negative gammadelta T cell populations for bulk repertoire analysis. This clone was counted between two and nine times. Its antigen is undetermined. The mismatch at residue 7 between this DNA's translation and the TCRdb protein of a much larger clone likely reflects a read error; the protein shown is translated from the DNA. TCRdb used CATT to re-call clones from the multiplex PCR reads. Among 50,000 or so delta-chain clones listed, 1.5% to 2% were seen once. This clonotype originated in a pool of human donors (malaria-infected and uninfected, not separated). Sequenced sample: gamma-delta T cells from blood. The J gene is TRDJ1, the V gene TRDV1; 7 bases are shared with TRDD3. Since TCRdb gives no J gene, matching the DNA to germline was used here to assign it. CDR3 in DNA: TGTGCTCTTGGGGAAGCCCTGCTGGGGGACACCGATAAACTCATCTTT. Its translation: CALGEALLGDTDKLIF.